A single sample gave rise to the 26 T cell receptor beta chains below, sequenced in a study of blood T cell repertoires in COVID-19. TCRdb's copy holds only in-frame clones and misses some; the assay was immunoSEQ multiplex PCR. Among approximately 320,000 clones listed, around 92% were seen once. Sequenced input: peripheral blood. These TCRs come from a woman aged 25 to 45 with COVID-19, enrolled during active disease.

V is TRBV5-8 and J is TRBJ1-5; D gene uncertain. The germline CDR1 and CDR2 sequences are SGHTS and YDEGEE. V lost 2 bases and J 7 bases, leaving 7 bases between the germline ends. The CDR3 has 12 amino acids. The CDR3 DNA reads TGTGCCAGCAGCTTTCAGACACAGCCCCAGCATTTT. Amino acids: CASSFQTQPQHF.

The chain links TRBV15 to TRBJ1-5, with 7 bases matching TRBD1. The V gene's germline CDR1 is LNHNV and CDR2 YYDKDF (reference sequence). There are 15 residues in the CDR3. With V trimmed by 8 bases and J by 2 bases, 9 bases remained unmatched. The CDR3 DNA reads as TGTGCCACCTCTTGGGACAGCCGAGGCAATCAGCCCCAGCATTTT. Translation gives CATSWDSRGNQPQHF.

This chain links TRBV4-1 with TRBJ1-1; D is unclear. CDR1 MGHRA and CDR2 YSYEKL come from the germline V gene. The CDR3 loop spans 12 amino acids. V shed 3 bases and J shed 5 bases, with 7 bases lying between them. CDR3 in amino acids: CASSHGGTEAFF. The CDR3 DNA reads TGCGCCAGCAGCCATGGAGGGACTGAAGCTTTCTTT.

The chain recombines TRBV7-9 with TRBJ1-1; D might be TRBD1 (5 bases). V was pared by 10 bases and J by 4 bases, with 7 bases between. Germline CDR1 SEHNR, CDR2 FQNEAQ (reference sequence). The CDR3 runs to 10 residues. The CDR3 reads CATGGTEAFF. The DNA for the CDR3 is TGTGCCACCGGGGGCACTGAAGCTTTCTTT.

V and J are TRBV6-5 and TRBJ1-6, with D possibly matching TRBD1 (5 bases). Trimming took off 2 bases at V and 7 bases at J, with 9 bases between the two ends. The CDR3 runs 14 residues. The germline V gene encodes CDR1 MNHEY and CDR2 SVGAGI. DNA of the CDR3: TGTGCCAGCAGTTACAGACAGCAGAATTCACCCCTCCACTTT. Encoded protein: CASSYRQQNSPLHF.

This sequence joins TRBV6-1 and TRBJ2-7, with 11 bases lining up with TRBD1. The CDR3 is 13 residues long. The ends lost 10 bases at V and 7 bases at J; junction bases unmatched: 9. Germline-derived CDR1 and CDR2 are MNHNS and SASEGT. This CDR3 is CATRGTGGWEQYF. CDR3 DNA: TGTGCCACCCGTGGGACAGGGGGATGGGAGCAGTACTTC.

This clone came up once. The gene calls are TRBV10-3 and TRBJ2-7; D unclear. Germline V gene lookup returns CDR1 ENHRY and CDR2 SYGVKD. Deletions cut 4 bases from V and 5 bases from J, with 18 bases between. The CDR3 spans 15 residues. The CDR3 region has the DNA TGTGCCATCAGTGCTATTACGGTGTCCCTGAACGAGCAGTACTTC. Protein sequence: CAISAITVSLNEQYF.

The J gene is TRBJ2-2, the V gene TRBV6-5; 9 bases fit TRBD1. Germline CDR1 MNHEY, CDR2 SVGAGI. The CDR3 is 14 residues long. The V and J ends lost 9 bases and 7 bases, in that order; junction bases with no gene match: 9. The CDR3 sequence is CARQGTGWGGELFF. The CDR3 coding sequence is TGTGCCAGACAAGGGACAGGGTGGGGCGGGGAGCTGTTTTTT.

The genes are TRBV6-5 and TRBJ2-2; tentatively, D is TRBD1 (5 bases). CDR1 MNHEY and CDR2 SVGAGI come from the germline V gene. The V and J ends lost 6 bases and 5 bases respectively, with 16 bases between them. The CDR3 length is 15 residues. CDR3 amino acids: CASRPDSRSTGELFF. CDR3 DNA: TGTGCCAGCAGACCCGACAGTAGGTCGACCGGGGAGCTGTTTTTT.

This chain links TRBV19 with TRBJ1-1, with D perhaps matching TRBD1 (5 bases). CDR1 is LNHDA and CDR2 is SQIVND in the germline V gene (reference sequence). The CDR3 length is 14 residues. V was pared by 5 bases and J by 3 bases, with 13 bases between. This CDR3 reads CASSFQGEDTEAFF. CDR3 bases: TGTGCCAGTAGTTTTCAGGGTGAGGACACTGAAGCTTTCTTT.

As regards this clone: The sample carries other DNA sequences with the same CDR3. The genes are TRBV25-1 and TRBJ1-2; no clear D. Germline CDR1 reads MGHDK; CDR2 reads SYGVNS. The V end was cut by 3 bases, the J end by 5 bases, with 7 bases between. The CDR3 has 12 residues. This chain's CDR3 is CASSDSRYGYTF. The CDR3 DNA reads TGTGCCAGCAGTGACTCCAGGTATGGCTACACCTTC.

For this clone: The junction shows a germline mismatch at one end, possibly a read error. This sequence joins TRBV19 and TRBJ1-2; 10 nucleotides agree with TRBD1. In germline, CDR1 is LNHDA, CDR2 SQIVND (reference sequence). The CDR3 runs 16 residues. The CDR3 region has the DNA TGTGGCAGTAAGGGACAGGGGATGACAGCTAACTATGGCTACACCTTC. Protein product: CGSKGQGMTANYGYTF.

The V gene is TRBV10-1, the J gene TRBJ2-5; D is possibly TRBD1 (6 bases). Per the germline V gene, CDR1 is WNHNN and CDR2 is SYGVQD (reference sequence). CDR3 length: 13 amino acids. Trimming took off 4 bases at V and 4 bases at J, with 10 bases between the two ends. CDR3 coding DNA: TGCGCCAGCAGTGGGGGGCATAGAGAGACCCAGTACTTC. Residues: CASSGGHRETQYF.

The J gene is TRBJ1-2, the V gene TRBV5-4; a possible D gene is TRBD1 (6 bases). V dropped 3 bases and J dropped 4 bases, with 16 bases sitting between them. CDR1 SGHNT and CDR2 YYREEE come from the germline V gene (reference sequence). There are 15 residues in the CDR3. The CDR3 region has the DNA TGTGCCAGCAGCTCGGGGGGGGGCGACAGCTATGGCTACACCTTC. Protein product: CASSSGGGDSYGYTF.

The chain employs TRBV2 and TRBJ2-5, with TRBD2 matching 8 bases. This CDR3 is built from 16 residues. Trimming at V came to 3 bases and at J to 2 bases, leaving 8 bases not matched to a gene. From germline, CDR1 is SNHLY and CDR2 FYNNEI. The CDR3 reads CASSDYSGEGQETQYF. In DNA form, the CDR3 reads TGTGCCAGCAGTGACTATAGCGGGGAAGGGCAAGAGACCCAGTACTTC.

The genes are TRBV7-9 and TRBJ1-2; 8 positions agree with TRBD1. The V segment lost 8 bases and the J segment 7 bases; nucleotides outside the gene matches: 24. Germline V lookup: CDR1 SEHNR, CDR2 FQNEAQ (reference sequence). The CDR3 consists of 18 residues. DNA for the CDR3: TGTGCCAGCCTACAGACCCGGGCATTACAGGGGGAGTTTCGTGGCTACACCTTC. Translation: CASLQTRALQGEFRGYTF. Filled out from reference TRBV7-9 and TRBJ1-2, the complete variable domain reads DTGVSQNPRHKITKRGQNVTFRCDPISEHNRLYWYRQTLGQGPEFLTYFQNEAQLEKSRLLSDRFSAERPKGSFSTLEIQRTEQGDSAMYLCASLQTRALQGEFRGYTFGSGTRLTVV.

The chain has TRBV19 and TRBJ2-7; no clear D gene. The V gene's germline CDR1 is LNHDA and CDR2 SQIVND (reference sequence). Deletions cut 5 bases from V and 1 base from J, with 15 bases between. The CDR3 is made up of 15 amino acids. CDR3: CASSESFLTSYEQYF. The CDR3 DNA sequence: TGTGCCAGTAGTGAATCTTTTCTTACTTCCTACGAGCAGTACTTC.

This clone has just one count. The chain links TRBV2 to TRBJ2-5, with 9 bases aligning to TRBD2. The V gene end was trimmed by 6 bases and the J gene end by 1 base; junction bases not matched to a gene: 6. This CDR3 comprises 15 residues. The germline V gene encodes CDR1 SNHLY and CDR2 FYNNEI. CDR3 sequence reads: CASRALAGGQETQYF. CDR3 sequence (DNA): TGTGCCAGCAGGGCACTAGCGGGCGGCCAAGAGACCCAGTACTTC.

The chain carries TRBV4-2 and TRBJ1-4; D possibly corresponds to TRBD1 (6 bases). CDR1 and CDR2 from the germline V gene are LGHNA and YNFKEQ. V lost 1 base and J lost 6, with 12 bases in between. The CDR3 is made up of 15 amino acids. The CDR3 DNA sequence: TGTGCCAGCAGCCAAGGCAGACAGGCGCATGAAAAACTGTTTTTT. Its translation is CASSQGRQAHEKLFF.

This chain links TRBV3-1 (or the pseudogene TRBV3-2) with TRBJ1-5; tentatively, D is TRBD1 (5 bases). The CDR3 sequence is 14 residues long. The germline V gene has CDR1 LGHDT and CDR2 YNNKEL (reference sequence). Trimming cost V 5 bases and J 0 bases, with 8 bases left between them. The CDR3 DNA is TGTGCCAGCAGCAATAGGGGTAGCAATCAGCCCCAGCATTTT. Encoded protein: CASSNRGSNQPQHF.

The count of this clone is one. The chain joins TRBV28 to TRBJ2-7; 8 nucleotides agree with TRBD2. From germline, CDR1 is MDHEN and CDR2 SYDVKM. The V segment lost 6 bases and the J segment 5 bases; nucleotides outside the gene matches: 9. The CDR3 consists of 14 residues. CDR3 in amino acids: CASSRGGGSHEQYF. The CDR3 DNA is TGTGCCAGCAGCCGGGGGGGAGGGTCCCACGAGCAGTACTTC.

The chain uses TRBV19 and TRBJ2-3; D possibly corresponds to TRBD1 (7 bases). The CDR3 sequence is 14 residues long. The V and J ends lost 5 bases and 4 bases respectively, with 13 bases between them. Germline loops: CDR1 LNHDA, CDR2 SQIVND (reference sequence). The CDR3 nucleotides read TGTGCCAGTAGTTTCGCCAGGGGGGCAGATACGCAGTATTTT. The encoded protein is CASSFARGADTQYF.

The chain employs TRBV25-1 and TRBJ1-1, with D unresolved. With 5 bases removed from V and 3 bases from J, the gap between germline ends came to 10 bases. Germline V CDR1 and CDR2: MGHDK, SYGVNS. This CDR3 has 13 amino acids. The CDR3 protein is CASSFLGDTEAFF. The CDR3 region has the DNA TGTGCCAGCAGTTTTCTGGGCGACACTGAAGCTTTCTTT.

This chain uses TRBV7-9 with TRBJ1-2; 8 bases are a match to TRBD1. The CDR3 is made up of 16 amino acids. CDR1 and CDR2 from the germline V gene are SEHNR and FQNEAQ (reference sequence). V lost 2 bases to trimming and J lost 3 bases; unmatched junction nucleotides: 8. For the CDR3, the DNA is TGTGCCAGCAGCTTAACGGCAGGGGGCTTAGACTATGGCTACACCTTC. This encodes CASSLTAGGLDYGYTF.

This clone was seen just once. V usage is TRBV7-9 and J usage is TRBJ2-5; D is possibly TRBD2 (5 bases). With 4 bases removed from V and 2 bases from J, the gap between germline ends came to 11 bases. The CDR3 is made up of 14 amino acids. Germline assignment: CDR1 SEHNR and CDR2 FQNEAQ (reference sequence). Here the CDR3 reads CASSSSSRQETQYF. CDR3 DNA: TGTGCCAGCAGCTCCTCTAGCAGGCAAGAGACCCAGTACTTC.

CDR3 DNA: TGTGCCACTCAAACAGGGGGGGGGACTTACAATGAGCAGTTCTTC. Its protein product is CATQTGGGTYNEQFF. This chain links TRBV6-5 with TRBJ2-1; D may be TRBD1 (8 bases). The length of the CDR3 is 15 residues. Germline V gene sequence: CDR1 MNHEY, CDR2 SVGAGI. V was trimmed by 10 bases and J by 4 bases, leaving 20 bases between them.